Listed here is a single TCR beta chain. V was clipped by 9 bases and J by 7 bases; unmatched bases: 9. The CDR3 length is 14 residues. Germline V lookup: CDR1 LGHNT, CDR2 FRNRAP. The record originates from a study of cytomegalovirus exposure and HLA in healthy donors. Only in-frame clones appear in the TCRdb table, and some are missing; sequencing was by immunoSEQ multiplex PCR. The table shows under 200,000 clones, with 81% occurring only once. The sequencing input was PBMCs. The V call is TRBV12-5, the J call TRBJ2-1, with TRBD2 matching 10 bases. This receptor was identified in a woman aged 25 to 45 in good health and CMV-seronegative. In DNA form, the CDR3 reads TGTGCTAGCTTAGCGGGAGGCGGGTGGAATGAGCAGTTCTTC. It encodes CASLAGGGWNEQFF. Combining the CDR3 with reference TRBV12-5 and TRBJ2-1 gives the whole variable domain DARVTQTPRHKVTEMGQEVTMRCQPILGHNTVFWYRQTMMQGLELLAYFRNRAPLDDSGMPKDRFSAEMPDATLATLKIQPSEPRDSAVYFCASLAGGGWNEQFFGPGTRLTVL.